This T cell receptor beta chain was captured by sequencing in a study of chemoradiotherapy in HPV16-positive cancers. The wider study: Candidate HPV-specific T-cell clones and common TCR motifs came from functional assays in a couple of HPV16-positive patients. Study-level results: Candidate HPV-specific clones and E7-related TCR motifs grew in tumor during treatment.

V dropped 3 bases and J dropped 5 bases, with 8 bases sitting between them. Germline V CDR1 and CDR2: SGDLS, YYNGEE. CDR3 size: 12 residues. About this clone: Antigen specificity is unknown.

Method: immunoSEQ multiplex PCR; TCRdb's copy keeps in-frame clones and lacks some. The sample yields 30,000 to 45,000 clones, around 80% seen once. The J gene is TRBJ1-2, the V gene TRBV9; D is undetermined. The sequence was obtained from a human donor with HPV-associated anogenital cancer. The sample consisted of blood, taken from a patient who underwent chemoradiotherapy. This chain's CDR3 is CASSGDYYGYTF. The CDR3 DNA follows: TGTGCCAGCAGCGGCGACTATTATGGCTACACCTTC.